This TCR beta chain originates from a study of response to subunit inactivated influenza vaccine. Study findings and constraints: Authors suggested that a seasonal influenza vaccination recruits few new T cells each time.

J gave up 7 bases and V 5 bases, and 5 bases lay outside the gene matches. The CDR3 runs 13 residues. CDR1 is MNHEY, CDR2 SVGEGT, per germline. About this clonotype itself: What it binds is unknown.

TCRdb ran MiXCR on the RT-PCR reads and lists one entry per CDR3 protein. The sample shows more than 200,000 distinct CDR3 sequences, 12% of them seen only once. Source: non-naive T cells sorted from PBMCs, taken 14 days before vaccination. The source is a man in his fifties or sixties who received an inactivated influenza vaccine. The chain is built from TRBV6-2 or TRBV6-3 and TRBJ1-1; 9 bases are shared with TRBD1. CDR3 nucleotide sequence: TGTGCCAGCAGTCCCGTGGACAGGGGTGAAGCTTTCTTT. This gives the protein CASSPVDRGEAFF.